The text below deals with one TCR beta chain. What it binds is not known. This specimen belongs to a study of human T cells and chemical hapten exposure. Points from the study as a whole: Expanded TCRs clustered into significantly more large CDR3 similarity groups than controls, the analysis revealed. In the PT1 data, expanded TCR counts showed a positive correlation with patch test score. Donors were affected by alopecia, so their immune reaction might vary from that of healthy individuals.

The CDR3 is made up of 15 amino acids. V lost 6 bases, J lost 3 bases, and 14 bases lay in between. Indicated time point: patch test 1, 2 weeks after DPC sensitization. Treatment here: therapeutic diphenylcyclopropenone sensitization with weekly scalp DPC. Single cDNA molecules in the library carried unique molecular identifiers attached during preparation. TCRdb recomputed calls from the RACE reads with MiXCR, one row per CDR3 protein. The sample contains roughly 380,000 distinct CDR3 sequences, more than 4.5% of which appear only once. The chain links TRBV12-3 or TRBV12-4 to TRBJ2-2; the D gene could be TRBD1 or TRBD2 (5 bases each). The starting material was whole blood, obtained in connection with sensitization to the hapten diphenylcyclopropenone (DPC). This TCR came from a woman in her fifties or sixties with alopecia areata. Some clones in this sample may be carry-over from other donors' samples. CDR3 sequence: CASRPPRGHTGELFF. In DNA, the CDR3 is TGTGCCAGCAGACCACCCCGGGGACACACCGGGGAGCTGTTTTTT.